Presented here are 9 T cell receptor beta chains from one specimen sequenced in a study of cytomegalovirus exposure and HLA in healthy donors. 13 Jbeta primers and 60 Vbeta primers were used for the PCR. Libraries were prepared by immunoSEQ multiplex PCR; TCRdb keeps only in-frame clonotypes and omits some of them. The repertoire has about 160,000 clones, around four fifths of them found once; the top ten carry 1.3%. Specimen: PBMCs. These receptors were taken from a woman between 50 and 59 years old in good health and CMV-seronegative.

This clone came up once. The chain combines TRBV11-2 with TRBJ1-5; weak D call: TRBD1 (5 bases). V lost 5 bases and J lost 5, with 10 bases in between. This CDR3 region has 13 residues. Per germline, CDR1 SGHAT and CDR2 FQNNGV. CDR3 amino acids: CASSAQGDQPQHF. The CDR3 DNA reads TGTGCCAGCAGCGCCCAGGGTGATCAGCCCCAGCATTTT.

The chain joins TRBV19 to TRBJ2-1, with TRBD2 identical over 12 bases. The germline V gene encodes CDR1 LNHDA and CDR2 SQIVND (reference sequence). Unmatched junction bases numbered 1, after V lost 4 bases and J lost 3 bases. CDR3 size: 15 residues. Here the CDR3 DNA reads TGTGCCAGTAGTACACTAGCGGGAGGCTACAATGAGCAGTTCTTC. As protein: CASSTLAGGYNEQFF. The entire variable domain, with the rest obtained from reference TRBV19 and TRBJ2-1, is as follows: DGGITQSPKYLFRKEGQNVTLSCEQNLNHDAMYWYRQDPGQGLRLIYYSQIVNDFQKGDIAEGYSVSREKKESFPLTVTSAQKNPTAFYLCASSTLAGGYNEQFFGPGTRLTVL.

In its sample, this clone was seen a few times. The chain couples TRBV11-3 to TRBJ1-1; possible D gene TRBD1, 5 bases. The CDR3 sequence is 15 residues long. Per the germline V gene, CDR1 is SGHNT and CDR2 is YENEEA. Between the trimmed V and J ends, which lost 4 bases and 5 bases, there was a span of 17 bases. CDR3 bases: TGTGCCAGCAGCTCTCAGGGCGCAAGGGGAACTGAAGCTTTCTTT. Encoded protein: CASSSQGARGTEAFF.

This chain connects TRBV4-2 to TRBJ1-3; possibly TRBD1 for D (5 bases). Germline V gene data show CDR1 as LGHNA and CDR2 as YNFKEQ. V lost 5 bases, J lost 0 bases, and 20 bases lay in between. The CDR3 contains 18 residues. The CDR3 reads CASSELGGEWNSGNTIYF. The CDR3 DNA follows: TGTGCCAGCAGCGAACTTGGAGGGGAATGGAACTCTGGAAACACCATATATTTT.

The chain uses TRBV9 and TRBJ2-5; tentatively, D is TRBD2 (5 bases). The better agreement between TRBJ2-7 and the DNA end casts doubt on the J call. The germline V gene encodes CDR1 SGDLS and CDR2 YYNGEE. The CDR3 is made up of 14 amino acids. CDR3: CASSVELGPYEQYF. The DNA for the CDR3 is TGTGCCAGCAGCGTAGAACTAGGACCCTACGAGCAGTACTTC.

V gene TRBV6-1 combines with J gene TRBJ1-6, with 10 bases fitting TRBD1. Germline lookup yields CDR1 MNHNS and CDR2 SASEGT. The CDR3 contains 13 residues. V dropped 8 bases and J dropped 10; count of bases not matched to a gene: 5. CDR3 sequence: CASQDRGVSPLHF. CDR3 bases: TGTGCCAGCCAGGACAGGGGGGTATCACCCCTCCACTTT.

The V and J genes are TRBV10-3 and TRBJ1-1; D might be TRBD1 (6 bases). Germline V CDR1 and CDR2: ENHRY, SYGVKD. The V and J ends lost 10 bases and 3 bases respectively, with 18 bases between them. The CDR3 loop spans 14 amino acids. CDR3: CATHWGGPDTEAFF. The DNA for the CDR3 is TGTGCCACCCATTGGGGGGGGCCCGACACTGAAGCTTTCTTT.

This chain connects TRBV18 to TRBJ1-1; TRBD1 agrees at 8 bases. CDR3 length equals 15 residues. CDR1 and CDR2 from the germline V gene are KGHSH and LQKENI. The junction had 5 bases not matched to a gene; V was cut back by 5 bases and J by 0 bases. The CDR3 region is CASSFRTGLNTEAFF. CDR3 DNA: TGTGCCAGCTCATTCCGGACAGGGCTGAACACTGAAGCTTTCTTT.

This rearrangement joins TRBV7-6 to TRBJ2-5; TRBD2 matches at 9 bases. Germline assignment: CDR1 SGHVS and CDR2 FNYEAQ. The CDR3 consists of 15 residues. V trimming: 1 base; J trimming: 6 bases; junction bases outside the gene matches: 6. CDR3 protein: CASSLEASGIKTQYF. CDR3 bases: TGTGCCAGCAGCTTAGAAGCTAGCGGGATTAAGACCCAGTACTTC.